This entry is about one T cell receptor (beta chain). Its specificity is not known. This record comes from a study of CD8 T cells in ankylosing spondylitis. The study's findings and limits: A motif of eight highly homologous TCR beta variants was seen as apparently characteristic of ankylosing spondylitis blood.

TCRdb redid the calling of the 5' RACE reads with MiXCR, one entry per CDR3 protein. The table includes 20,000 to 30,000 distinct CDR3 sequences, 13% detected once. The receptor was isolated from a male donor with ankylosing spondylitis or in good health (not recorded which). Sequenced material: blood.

Here the CDR3 reads CASTSDDPANTEAFF. The CDR3 DNA is TGTGCCAGCACATCAGACGACCCGGCGAACACTGAAGCTTTCTTT. The chain carries TRBV12-3 or TRBV12-4 and TRBJ1-1; the D is unclear. Trimming took off 7 bases at V and 1 base at J, with 16 bases between the two ends. The CDR3 contains 15 residues.